This T cell receptor (beta chain) was captured by sequencing in a study of vaccination effects on CD4 cells after COVID-19. Turning to the study itself: Samples were taken post-vaccine, and their median timing was 72 days after the second dose. The culture medium for 1.5 million to 2 million PBMC per well included 9.5 to 10 IU/ml IL-2 and 8.5 to 10 ug/ml peptides. Study-wide findings and caveats: The study, lacking early post-infection timepoints, had few convalescent patients.

Of note for this clone: No antigen is known for it.

Following an approximately ten-day culture, CD4+ T cells were purified. PCR-confirmed SARS-CoV-2 infection occurred in the person between March and December 2020. Of the BNT162b2 and mRNA-1273 vaccines, participants received two doses of one or the other. V lost 2 bases and J lost 4; bases outside the gene matches: 5. Germline V gene sequence: CDR1 GTSNPN, CDR2 SVGIG (reference sequence). The CDR3 contains 14 residues. The protocol was immunoSEQ multiplex PCR, while the TCRdb copy is restricted to in-frame clones and leaves out a portion. Of tens of thousands of clones in the sample, roughly four fifths were seen once.

The source is a human donor who had a prior SARS-CoV-2 infection. The sample was CD4+ T cells from PBMCs cultured without peptide, taken after COVID-19 vaccination. The V call is TRBV30, the J call TRBJ2-7; 10 positions match TRBD1. The CDR3 bases are TGTGCCTGGAGTTCCGGGACAGGGGAATACGAGCAGTACTTC. Residues: CAWSSGTGEYEQYF.